This record concerns one TCR beta chain sequence. Its antigen is still unknown. The data were taken from a study of CD8 T cells in ankylosing spondylitis. Using quantitative 5'-RACE with molecular barcodes, the authors made TCR beta libraries. TCRdb reanalysed the 5' RACE reads using MiXCR and keeps one entry per CDR3 protein. This sample has approximately 520,000 distinct CDR3 sequences, with about 5% found just once. The CDR3 covers 13 residues. The germline gives CDR1 SGHTS, CDR2 YDEGEE. V lost 4 bases and J lost 7, with 12 bases in between. Study-wide results and limits: In peripheral blood, disease-linked CD8+ clones occurred at relatively low frequencies. What appeared characteristic of ankylosing spondylitis blood was a TCR beta motif of several highly homologous variants.

The source material was blood, either unsorted or a sorted T cell fraction (not recorded which). The TCR was taken from a male donor with ankylosing spondylitis. V and J are TRBV5-8 and TRBJ2-1; D is uncertain. CDR3 region: CASSPDWRNEQFF. In DNA form, the CDR3 reads TGTGCCAGCAGCCCTGACTGGAGAAATGAGCAGTTCTTC.